Listed here are 15 T cell receptor beta chains from one sample, sequenced in a study of blood T cell repertoires in COVID-19 (TCRdb year 2020). Libraries were made using the immunoSEQ multiplex PCR assay. Entries here come from immuneACCESS through TCRdb and include only in-frame sequences with V and J called. Some clones fail to appear in such tables; in the studies checked, an unresolved V gene covers under half of the shortfall, and the cause of the remainder is unknown. The sample table holds 400,000 to 450,000 clones, of which 70% to 90% were seen once. The ten largest clonotypes hold around 12% of the sample. The specimen sequenced was peripheral blood. The receptors come from a woman aged 45-60 years with COVID-19, enrolled during active disease.

The CDR3 bases are TGTGCCTGGAGTAGGGGGACTGGAAACACCATATATTTT. The encoded protein is CAWSRGTGNTIYF. This chain connects TRBV30 to TRBJ1-3; a possible D gene is TRBD1 (6 bases). CDR1 is GTSNPN, CDR2 SVGIG, per germline (reference sequence). There are 13 residues in the CDR3. V lost 2 bases and J lost 2, with 7 bases in between.

This clone was seen a single time. V is TRBV30 and J is TRBJ1-2; maybe TRBD1 (6 bases). Germline V CDR1 and CDR2: GTSNPN, SVGIG (reference sequence). The V end was cut by 0 bases, the J end by 4 bases, with 15 bases between. The CDR3 loop spans 15 amino acids. The CDR3 region is CAWSVSPGVGYGYTF. CDR3 DNA sequence: TGTGCCTGGAGTGTGTCCCCAGGGGTTGGCTATGGCTACACCTTC.

This sequence joins TRBV4-1 and TRBJ2-7, with D perhaps TRBD1 (6 bases). CDR1 and CDR2 from the germline V gene are MGHRA and YSYEKL. Trimming took off 1 base at V and 2 bases at J, with 24 bases between the two ends. The CDR3 spans 19 residues. The DNA for the CDR3 is TGCGCCAGCAGCCAAGGGGGTAGCTTTTTTTCTGGACAGCCCTACGAGCAGTACTTC. This encodes CASSQGGSFFSGQPYEQYF.

The J gene is TRBJ2-7, the V gene TRBV7-8; maybe TRBD2 (6 bases). CDR1 SGHVS and CDR2 FQNEAQ come from the germline V gene. The CDR3 consists of 12 residues. V was shortened by 5 bases and J by 9 bases, with 14 bases between the two germline ends. CDR3 nucleotides: TGTGCCAGCAGCCCATACGGGGGAAGGCAGTACTTC. Amino acids: CASSPYGGRQYF.

This chain joins TRBV11-2 and TRBJ2-1; D perhaps matches TRBD1 (6 bases). V gave up 6 bases and J gave up 2 bases, with 14 bases separating them. CDR1 SGHAT and CDR2 FQNNGV come from the germline V gene. The CDR3 extends over 15 amino acids. In DNA form, the CDR3 reads TGTGCCAGCAGTTTTCTAACAGGGACCTACAATGAGCAGTTCTTC. It codes for CASSFLTGTYNEQFF.

CDR3 in DNA: TGTGCCTGGAGTACCGGGACAGCCGGGGACAGAGGGGAGCTGTTTTTT. As protein: CAWSTGTAGDRGELFF. The genes are TRBV30 and TRBJ2-2; 7 bases match TRBD1. Trimming took 2 bases from V and 8 from J; bases not matched to a gene: 14. The CDR3 extends over 16 amino acids. Germline CDR1 is GTSNPN and CDR2 is SVGIG (reference sequence).

The CDR3 sequence: CASSVFSGGLKDTQYF. CDR3 in DNA: TGTGCCAGCAGTGTGTTTAGCGGGGGCCTTAAGGATACGCAGTATTTT. The chain links TRBV6-1 to TRBJ2-3, with 9 positions matching TRBD2. Germline assignment: CDR1 MNHNS and CDR2 SASEGT. The CDR3 runs 16 residues. V dropped 4 bases and J dropped 6; count of bases not matched to a gene: 11.

The rearrangement joins TRBV6-5 to TRBJ1-2; the D gene is possibly TRBD1 (5 bases). CDR1 is MNHEY and CDR2 is SVGAGI in the germline V gene. CDR3 size: 15 residues. Trimming left V 0 bases short and J 2 bases short, with 10 bases between. The CDR3 protein is CASSYSWGSNYGYTF. The CDR3 DNA reads as TGTGCCAGCAGTTACTCCTGGGGCTCGAACTATGGCTACACCTTC.

This clone occurred once. The chain is built from TRBV6-1 and TRBJ1-2; a possible D gene is TRBD1 (5 bases). The ends were cut back, 1 base at V and 5 bases at J, with 11 bases in the middle. Germline CDR1 MNHNS, CDR2 SASEGT. The CDR3 is 14 amino acids. CDR3 sequence: CASSEVAGRYGYTF. In DNA form, the CDR3 reads TGTGCCAGCAGTGAAGTGGCAGGGAGGTATGGCTACACCTTC.

The CDR3 DNA follows: TGTGCCAGCAGTTACTCCCGGGAAACCCTCCACTTT. Residues: CASSYSRETLHF. V and J are TRBV6-6 and TRBJ1-6; D is ambiguous. The CDR3 has 12 amino acids. Germline V CDR1 and CDR2: MNHNY, SVGAGI (reference sequence). The V end was cut by 0 bases, the J end by 14 bases, with 8 bases between.

The chain is built from TRBV27 and TRBJ1-4, with TRBD1 matching over 9 bases. Per germline, CDR1 MNHEY and CDR2 SMNVEV (reference sequence). V shed 11 bases and J 8 bases; nucleotides not matched to a gene: 6. This CDR3 comprises 12 residues. In DNA form, the CDR3 reads TGTGCCGCGGGACAGGGTAGGGAAAAACTGTTTTTT. It translates to CAAGQGREKLFF.

This clone came up once. The chain uses TRBV11-3 and TRBJ2-7; tentatively, D is TRBD2 (6 bases). The CDR3 spans 13 residues. Per the germline V gene, CDR1 is SGHNT and CDR2 is YENEEA. Trimming took 0 bases from V and 9 from J, leaving 12 bases between them. The CDR3: CASSLDRDGRQYF. CDR3 DNA: TGTGCCAGCAGCTTAGATAGGGACGGGAGGCAGTACTTC.

In this sample, this clone turned up a few times. V usage is TRBV18 and J usage is TRBJ1-2; 9 bases line up with TRBD1. This CDR3 region has 14 residues. J was trimmed by 8 bases and V by 6 bases; bases with no gene match: 10. Looked up from germline, CDR1 is KGHSH and CDR2 is LQKENI. The CDR3 DNA reads as TGTGCCAGCTCGGTGGAACAGGGGGCCGGAGGCTACACCTTC. Its protein is CASSVEQGAGGYTF.

The J gene is TRBJ2-3, the V gene TRBV2; no firm D call. CDR1 and CDR2 (germline): SNHLY, FYNNEI. The CDR3 has 13 residues. The V end lost 5 bases, the J end lost 3 bases, and 9 bases lay between the germline ends. CDR3 loop: CASSPARTDTQYF. The CDR3 DNA sequence: TGTGCCAGCAGTCCCGCGCGGACAGATACGCAGTATTTT.

This clone occurred once. The rearrangement joins TRBV7-9 to TRBJ2-2; 9 nucleotides agree with TRBD1. The germline CDR1 and CDR2 sequences are SEHNR and FQNEAQ (reference sequence). V shed 2 bases, J shed 5 bases, and the junction held 9 bases outside the gene matches. CDR3 length: 17 residues. Here the CDR3 reads CASSLTAGQGATGELFF. The CDR3 nucleotides read TGTGCCAGCAGCTTAACCGCGGGACAGGGAGCAACCGGGGAGCTGTTTTTT. The whole variable domain, filled in from reference TRBV7-9 and TRBJ2-2, reads DTGVSQNPRHKITKRGQNVTFRCDPISEHNRLYWYRQTLGQGPEFLTYFQNEAQLEKSRLLSDRFSAERPKGSFSTLEIQRTEQGDSAMYLCASSLTAGQGATGELFFGEGSRLTVL.